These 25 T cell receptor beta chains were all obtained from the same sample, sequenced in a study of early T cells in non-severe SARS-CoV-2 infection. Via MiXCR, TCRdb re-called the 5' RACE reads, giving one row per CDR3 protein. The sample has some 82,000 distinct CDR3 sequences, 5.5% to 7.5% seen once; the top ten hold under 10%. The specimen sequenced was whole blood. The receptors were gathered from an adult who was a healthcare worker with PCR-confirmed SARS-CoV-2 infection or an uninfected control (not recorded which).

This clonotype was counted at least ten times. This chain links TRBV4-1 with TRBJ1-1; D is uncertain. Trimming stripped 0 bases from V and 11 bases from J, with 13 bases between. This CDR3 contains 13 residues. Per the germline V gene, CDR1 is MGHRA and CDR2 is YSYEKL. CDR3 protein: CASSQDLAGYAFF. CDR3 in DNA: TGCGCCAGCAGCCAAGATCTAGCGGGGTACGCTTTCTTT.

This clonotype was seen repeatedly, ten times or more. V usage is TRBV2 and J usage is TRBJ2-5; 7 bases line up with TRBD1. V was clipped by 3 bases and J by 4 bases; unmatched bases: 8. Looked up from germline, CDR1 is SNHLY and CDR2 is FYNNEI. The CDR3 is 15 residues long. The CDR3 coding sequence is TGTGCCAGCAGTGACAATCGGGGACAGCGAGAGACCCAGTACTTC. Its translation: CASSDNRGQRETQYF.

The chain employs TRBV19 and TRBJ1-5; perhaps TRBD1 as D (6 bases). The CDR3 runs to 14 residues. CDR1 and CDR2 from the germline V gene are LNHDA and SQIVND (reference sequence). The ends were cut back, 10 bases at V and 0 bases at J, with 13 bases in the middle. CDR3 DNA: TGTGCCACTACGACAGGAATTAGCAATCAGCCCCAGCATTTT. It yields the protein CATTTGISNQPQHF. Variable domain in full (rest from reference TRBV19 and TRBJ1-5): DGGITQSPKYLFRKEGQNVTLSCEQNLNHDAMYWYRQDPGQGLRLIYYSQIVNDFQKGDIAEGYSVSREKKESFPLTVTSAQKNPTAFYLCATTTGISNQPQHFGDGTRLSIL.

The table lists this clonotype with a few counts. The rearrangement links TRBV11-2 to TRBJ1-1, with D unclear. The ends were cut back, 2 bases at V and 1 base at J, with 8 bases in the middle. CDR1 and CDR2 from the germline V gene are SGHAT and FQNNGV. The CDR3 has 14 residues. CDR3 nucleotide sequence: TGTGCCAGCAGCTTATTAAAAGGGAACACTGAAGCTTTCTTT. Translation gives CASSLLKGNTEAFF.

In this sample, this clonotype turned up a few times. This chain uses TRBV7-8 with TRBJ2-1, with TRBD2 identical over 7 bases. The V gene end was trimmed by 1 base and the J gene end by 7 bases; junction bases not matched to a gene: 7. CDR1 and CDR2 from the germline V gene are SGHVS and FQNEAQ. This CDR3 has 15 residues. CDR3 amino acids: CASSLGSPSGNEQFF. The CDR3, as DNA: TGTGCCAGCAGCTTAGGTTCGCCTAGCGGTAATGAGCAGTTCTTC.

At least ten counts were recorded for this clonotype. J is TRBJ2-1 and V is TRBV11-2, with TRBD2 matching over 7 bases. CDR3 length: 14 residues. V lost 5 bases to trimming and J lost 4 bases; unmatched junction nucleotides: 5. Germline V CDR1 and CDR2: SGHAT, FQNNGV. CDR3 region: CASSRAGPYNEQFF. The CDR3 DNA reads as TGTGCCAGCAGCCGAGCGGGACCTTACAATGAGCAGTTCTTC.

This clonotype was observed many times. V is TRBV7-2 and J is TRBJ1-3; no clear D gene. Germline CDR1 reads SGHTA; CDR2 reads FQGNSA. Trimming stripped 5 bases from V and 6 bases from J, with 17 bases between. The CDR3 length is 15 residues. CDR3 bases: TGTGCCAGCAGCGAAAACATTTTGCCTGAAAACACCATATATTTT. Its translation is CASSENILPENTIYF.

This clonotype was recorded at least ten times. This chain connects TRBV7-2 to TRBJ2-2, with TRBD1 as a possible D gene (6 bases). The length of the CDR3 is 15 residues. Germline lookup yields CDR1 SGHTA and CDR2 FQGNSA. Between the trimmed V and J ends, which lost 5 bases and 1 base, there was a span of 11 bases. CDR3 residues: CASSHDRLNTGELFF. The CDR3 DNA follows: TGTGCCAGCAGCCACGACAGGTTGAACACCGGGGAGCTGTTTTTT.

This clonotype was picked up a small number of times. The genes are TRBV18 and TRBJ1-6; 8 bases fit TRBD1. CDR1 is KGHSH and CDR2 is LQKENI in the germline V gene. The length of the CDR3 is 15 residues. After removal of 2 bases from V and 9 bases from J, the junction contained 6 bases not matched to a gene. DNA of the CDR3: TGTGCCAGCTCACCAGAAACAGGGGGAGCTTCACCCCTCCACTTT. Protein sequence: CASSPETGGASPLHF.

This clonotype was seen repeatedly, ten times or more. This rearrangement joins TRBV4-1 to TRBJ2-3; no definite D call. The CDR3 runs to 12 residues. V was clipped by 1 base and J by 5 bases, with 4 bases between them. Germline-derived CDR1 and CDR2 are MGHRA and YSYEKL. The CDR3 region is CASSQGQDTQYF. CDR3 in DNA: TGCGCCAGCAGCCAAGGACAAGATACGCAGTATTTT.

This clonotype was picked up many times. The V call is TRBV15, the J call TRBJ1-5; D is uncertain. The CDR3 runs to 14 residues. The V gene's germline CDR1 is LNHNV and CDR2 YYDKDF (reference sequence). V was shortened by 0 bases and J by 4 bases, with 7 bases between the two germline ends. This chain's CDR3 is CATSRDKRNQPQHF. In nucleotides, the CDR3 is TGTGCCACCAGCAGAGATAAGAGGAATCAGCCCCAGCATTTT. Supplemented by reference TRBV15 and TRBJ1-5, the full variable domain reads DAMVIQNPRYQVTQFGKPVTLSCSQTLNHNVMYWYQQKSSQAPKLLFHYYDKDFNNEADTPDNFQSRRPNTSFCFLDIRSPGLGDTAMYLCATSRDKRNQPQHFGDGTRLSIL.

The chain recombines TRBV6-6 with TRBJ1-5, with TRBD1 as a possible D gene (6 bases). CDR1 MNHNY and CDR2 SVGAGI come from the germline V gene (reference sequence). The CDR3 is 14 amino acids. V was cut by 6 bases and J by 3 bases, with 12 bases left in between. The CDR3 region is CASSEDSLNQPQHF. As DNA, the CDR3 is TGTGCCAGCAGCGAGGACAGCCTCAATCAGCCCCAGCATTTT.

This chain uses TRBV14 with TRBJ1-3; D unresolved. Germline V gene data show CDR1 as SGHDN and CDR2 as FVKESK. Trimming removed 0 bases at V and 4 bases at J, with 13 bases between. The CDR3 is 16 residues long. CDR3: CASSQDRRQSGNTIYF. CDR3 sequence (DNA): TGTGCCAGCAGCCAAGATCGTCGGCAGTCGGGAAACACCATATATTTT.

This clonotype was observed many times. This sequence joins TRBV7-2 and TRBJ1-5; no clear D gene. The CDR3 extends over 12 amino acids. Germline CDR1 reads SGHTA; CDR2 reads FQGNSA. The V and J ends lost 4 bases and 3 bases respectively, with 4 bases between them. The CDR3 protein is CASSSNNQPQHF. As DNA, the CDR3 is TGTGCCAGCAGCTCGAACAATCAGCCCCAGCATTTT.

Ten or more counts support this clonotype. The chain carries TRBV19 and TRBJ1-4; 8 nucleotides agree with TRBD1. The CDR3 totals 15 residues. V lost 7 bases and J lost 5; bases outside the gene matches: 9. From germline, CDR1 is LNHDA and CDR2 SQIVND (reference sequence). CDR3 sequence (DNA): TGTGCCAGTATGGGACAGGACTCTCGGAATGAAAAACTGTTTTTT. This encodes CASMGQDSRNEKLFF. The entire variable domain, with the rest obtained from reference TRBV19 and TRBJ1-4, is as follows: DGGITQSPKYLFRKEGQNVTLSCEQNLNHDAMYWYRQDPGQGLRLIYYSQIVNDFQKGDIAEGYSVSREKKESFPLTVTSAQKNPTAFYLCASMGQDSRNEKLFFGSGTQLSVL.

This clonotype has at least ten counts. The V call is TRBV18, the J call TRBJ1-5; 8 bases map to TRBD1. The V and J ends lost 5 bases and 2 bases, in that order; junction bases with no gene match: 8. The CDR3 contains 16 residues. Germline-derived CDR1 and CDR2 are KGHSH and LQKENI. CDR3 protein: CASSSQGAGGNQPQHF. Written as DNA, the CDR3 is TGTGCCAGCTCATCGCAGGGGGCAGGGGGCAATCAGCCCCAGCATTTT.

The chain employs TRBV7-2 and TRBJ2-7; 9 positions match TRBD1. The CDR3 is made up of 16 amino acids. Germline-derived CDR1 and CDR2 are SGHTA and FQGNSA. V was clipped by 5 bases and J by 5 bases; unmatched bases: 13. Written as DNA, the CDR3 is TGTGCCAGCAGCGGCGTGAAGGACAGGGGTCACAACGAGCAGTACTTC. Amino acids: CASSGVKDRGHNEQYF.

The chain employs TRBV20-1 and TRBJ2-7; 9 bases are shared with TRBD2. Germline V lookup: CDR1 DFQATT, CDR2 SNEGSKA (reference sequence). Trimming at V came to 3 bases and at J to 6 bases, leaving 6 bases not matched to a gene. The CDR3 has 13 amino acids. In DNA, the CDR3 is TGCAGTGCTAGTAGCCTAGCGGGGACCGAGCAGTACTTC. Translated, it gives CSASSLAGTEQYF.

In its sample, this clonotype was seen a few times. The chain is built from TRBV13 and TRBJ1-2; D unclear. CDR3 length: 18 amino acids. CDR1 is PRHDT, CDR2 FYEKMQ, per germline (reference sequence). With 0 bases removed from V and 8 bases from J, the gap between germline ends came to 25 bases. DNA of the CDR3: TGTGCCAGCAGCTTAGGCCTACGATCGATAGCAAACCGGCAGGGCTACACCTTC. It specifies CASSLGLRSIANRQGYTF.

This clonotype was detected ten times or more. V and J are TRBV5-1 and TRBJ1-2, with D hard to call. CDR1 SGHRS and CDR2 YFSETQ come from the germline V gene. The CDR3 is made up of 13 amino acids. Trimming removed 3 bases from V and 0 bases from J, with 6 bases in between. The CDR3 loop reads CASSSQPNYGYTF. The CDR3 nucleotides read TGCGCCAGCAGCTCCCAACCTAACTATGGCTACACCTTC.

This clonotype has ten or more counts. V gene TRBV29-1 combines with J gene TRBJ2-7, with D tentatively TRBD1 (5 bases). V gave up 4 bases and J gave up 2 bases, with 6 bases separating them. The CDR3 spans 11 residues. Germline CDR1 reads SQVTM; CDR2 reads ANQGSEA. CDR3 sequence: CSVGGAYEQYF. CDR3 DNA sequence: TGCAGCGTTGGGGGCGCCTACGAGCAGTACTTC.

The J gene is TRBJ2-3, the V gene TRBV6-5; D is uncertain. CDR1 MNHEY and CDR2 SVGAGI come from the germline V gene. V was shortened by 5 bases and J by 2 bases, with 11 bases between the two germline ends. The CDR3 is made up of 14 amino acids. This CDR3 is CASSRGPLTDTQYF. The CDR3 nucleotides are TGTGCCAGCAGTCGCGGCCCTCTCACAGATACGCAGTATTTT.

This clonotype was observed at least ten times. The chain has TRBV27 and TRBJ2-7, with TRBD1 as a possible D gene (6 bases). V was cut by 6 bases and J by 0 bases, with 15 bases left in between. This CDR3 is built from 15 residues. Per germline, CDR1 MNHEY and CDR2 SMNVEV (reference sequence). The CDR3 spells CASSPMGHSSYEQYF. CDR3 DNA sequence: TGTGCCAGCAGCCCCATGGGACACAGCTCCTACGAGCAGTACTTC.

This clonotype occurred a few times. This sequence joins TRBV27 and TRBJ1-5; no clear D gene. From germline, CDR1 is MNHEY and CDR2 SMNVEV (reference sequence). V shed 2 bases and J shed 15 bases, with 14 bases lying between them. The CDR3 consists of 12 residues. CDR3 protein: CASSLMGVPAHF. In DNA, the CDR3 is TGTGCCAGCAGTTTAATGGGAGTCCCGGCGCATTTT.

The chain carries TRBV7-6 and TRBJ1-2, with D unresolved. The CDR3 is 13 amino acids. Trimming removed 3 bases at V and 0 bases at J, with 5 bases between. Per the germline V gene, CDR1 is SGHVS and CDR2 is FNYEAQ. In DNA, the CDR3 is TGTGCCAGCAGCTTTACCGCTAACTATGGCTACACCTTC. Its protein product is CASSFTANYGYTF.